Sequencing of this TCR beta chain was carried out in a study of cytomegalovirus exposure and HLA in healthy donors. Study conclusions and caveats: Data from an earlier analysis indicated that most TCR beta V segments were productive either about 87% or about 30% of the time. The presence/absence work took it that sequencing depth was about the same across donors.

The PCR employed 60 Vbeta primers together with 13 Jbeta primers. Sequenced by immunoSEQ multiplex PCR; TCRdb stores in-frame clones only, minus some. There are around 170,000 clones in the sample; around 82% occur only once, and 2% to 2.5% lies in the top ten. J lost 6 bases, V lost 5 bases, and 10 bases had no gene match. The CDR3 spans 15 residues. Germline loops: CDR1 MDHEN, CDR2 SYDVKM. Notes on this clone: Its matching antigen is unknown.

The rearrangement joins TRBV28 to TRBJ2-3; 8 nucleotides match TRBD1. The specimen sequenced was PBMCs. This TCR derives from a man in his 60s in good health and CMV-seronegative. As DNA, the CDR3 is TGTGCCAGCAGTGCCGGTGGACAGGGTACCGATACGCAGTATTTT. This codes for CASSAGGQGTDTQYF. The whole variable domain, filled in from reference TRBV28 and TRBJ2-3, reads DVKVTQSSRYLVKRTGEKVFLECVQDMDHENMFWYRQDPGLGLRLIYFSYDVKMKEKGDIPEGYSVSREKKERFSLILESASTNQTSMYLCASSAGGQGTDTQYFGPGTRLTVL.